A selection of T cell receptor beta chains follows, all from one sample in a study of identifying expanded T cells in peripheral blood. Here immunoSEQ multiplex PCR was the method, and the copy in TCRdb shows in-frame clones only, minus some. Of 95,000 to 100,000 clones listed, around 88% were seen once; the top ten hold about 15%. Sequenced material: blood. The receptors originated from a person aged 18-70 years in good health. Each CDR3 is given with its conserved first and last residue. Each record gives: V gene, D gene, clone size, J gene, CDR3 DNA, CDR3 protein. The D gene is left open where the match is weak. Size is stated for part of the rows, as once, few or many counts, or as a class when the clone is expanded.

V: TRBV7-8
D: TRBD2
size: NA
J: TRBJ2-1
DNA: TGTGCCAGCAGCTTAGTCGGGGGGGCCGCAGGGCGGTATGAGCAGTTCTTC
CDR3: CASSLVGGAAGRYEQFF

V: TRBV7-9
D: TRBD1
size: NA
J: TRBJ1-2
DNA: TGTGCCAGCAGCTTACTCCAGGGGGCTACCTTC
CDR3: CASSLLQGATF

V: TRBV7-8
D: NA
size: NA
J: TRBJ1-2
DNA: TGTGCCAGCAGCTTAACAGAGAGCTATGGCTACACCTTC
CDR3: CASSLTESYGYTF

V: TRBV27
D: TRBD2
size: NA
J: TRBJ2-2
DNA: TGTGCCAGCAGTTCCGACAGATTAGGACTAGCGGCGTTAGCGAACACCGGGGAGCTGTTTTTT
CDR3: CASSSDRLGLAALANTGELFF

V: TRBV4-1
D: NA
size: NA
J: TRBJ2-7
DNA: TGCGCCAGCAGCCAAGACCGGGACGGGTCCTACGAGCAGTACTTC
CDR3: CASSQDRDGSYEQYF

V: TRBV5-1
D: TRBD1
size: NA
J: TRBJ1-3
DNA: TGCGCCAGCAGCTGGGAGACAGGGGTTGGAAACACCATATATTTT
CDR3: CASSWETGVGNTIYF

V: TRBV15
D: NA
size: NA
J: TRBJ1-1
DNA: TGTGCCACCAGCATCGGACAGTTGAACACTGAAGCTTTCTTT
CDR3: CATSIGQLNTEAFF

V: TRBV15
D: NA
size: NA
J: TRBJ2-3
DNA: TGTGCCACCAGTCTTGTTGATGCAGATACGCAGTATTTT
CDR3: CATSLVDADTQYF

V: TRBV27
D: NA
size: NA
J: TRBJ1-1
DNA: TGTGCCAGCGCAGGGGCTGAGAACACTGAAGCTTTCTTT
CDR3: CASAGAENTEAFF

V: TRBV5-4
D: TRBD1
size: NA
J: TRBJ2-5
DNA: TGTGCCAGCAGCTTGCAGGGGGCTGGGGAGACCCAGTACTTC
CDR3: CASSLQGAGETQYF

V: TRBV25-1
D: TRBD2
size: NA
J: TRBJ2-7
DNA: TGTGCCACCTCCCGGGGGGTTCGCGAGCAGTACTTC
CDR3: CATSRGVREQYF

V: TRBV4-1
D: TRBD2
size: NA
J: TRBJ2-1
DNA: TGCGCCAGCAGCCAAGATCTGCCAGCGGGGTACAATGAGCAGTTCTTC
CDR3: CASSQDLPAGYNEQFF

V: TRBV7-8
D: NA
size: NA
J: TRBJ2-7
DNA: TGTGCCAGCAGCTCATCCGACGAGCAGTACTTC
CDR3: CASSSSDEQYF

V: TRBV4-2
D: NA
size: NA
J: TRBJ1-1
DNA: TGTGCCAGCAGCCAAGAGGGTAGAGAAAAGAACACTGAAGCTTTCTTT
CDR3: CASSQEGREKNTEAFF

V: TRBV7-9
D: NA
size: NA
J: TRBJ1-1
DNA: TGTGCCAGCAGCTTAGCGAGTACTGGGGGTACTGAAGCTTTCTTT
CDR3: CASSLASTGGTEAFF

V: TRBV7-2
D: NA
size: NA
J: TRBJ2-3
DNA: TGTGCCAGCAGCCTACGTCCTTTAGGGGATACGCAGTATTTT
CDR3: CASSLRPLGDTQYF

V: TRBV4-2
D: TRBD1
size: NA
J: TRBJ1-2
DNA: TGTGCCAGCAGGCCACCCGGACAGGGGGATGGCTACACCTTC
CDR3: CASRPPGQGDGYTF

V: TRBV6-5
D: NA
size: NA
J: TRBJ1-5
DNA: TGTGCCAGCAGTTTGATAGATCAGCCCCAGCATTTT
CDR3: CASSLIDQPQHF

V: TRBV6-5
D: NA
size: NA
J: TRBJ1-2
DNA: TGTGCCAGCAGCCCCGACGCAAACTATGGCTACACCTTC
CDR3: CASSPDANYGYTF

V: TRBV27
D: NA
size: NA
J: TRBJ2-3
DNA: TGTGCCAGCAGTCGACGGGGGGCCGGCTCAGATACGCAGTATTTT
CDR3: CASSRRGAGSDTQYF

V: TRBV6-5
D: NA
size: NA
J: TRBJ2-7
DNA: TGTGCCAGCAGTTACTCGCCAGGTAACTACGAGCAGTACTTC
CDR3: CASSYSPGNYEQYF

V: TRBV2
D: NA
size: few
J: TRBJ2-5
DNA: TGTGCCAGCAGTCAAGACTACCAAGAGACCCAGTACTTC
CDR3: CASSQDYQETQYF

V: TRBV2
D: TRBD1
size: few
J: TRBJ1-6
DNA: TGTGCCAGCTCTACAGGGGGGGTACAGAATTCACCCCTCCACTTT
CDR3: CASSTGGVQNSPLHF

V: TRBV5-1
D: NA
size: NA
J: TRBJ1-5
DNA: TGCGCCAGCAGCTTGGGTCCCTCCAGAGGCAATCAGCCCCAGCATTTT
CDR3: CASSLGPSRGNQPQHF

V: TRBV7-6
D: NA
size: NA
J: TRBJ1-1
DNA: TGTGCCAGCAGCTTAGGGGGCTTCGACACTGAAGCTTTCTTT
CDR3: CASSLGGFDTEAFF

V: TRBV5-1
D: TRBD1
size: NA
J: TRBJ2-2
DNA: TGCGCCAGCAGCTTCGGAACAGGGGGCGGGAACGGGGAGCTGTTTTTT
CDR3: CASSFGTGGGNGELFF

V: TRBV7-9
D: NA
size: NA
J: TRBJ2-1
DNA: TGTGCCAGCAGCTTAGAAAGACAACTCAACAATGAGCAGTTCTTC
CDR3: CASSLERQLNNEQFF

V: TRBV18
D: TRBD1
size: NA
J: TRBJ1-1
DNA: TGTGCCAGCTCACCCCGGGACAGGGTGGAGGGCACTGAAGCTTTCTTT
CDR3: CASSPRDRVEGTEAFF

V: TRBV4-3
D: NA
size: NA
J: TRBJ2-3
DNA: TGCGCCAGCAGCCAGTTGGCTACCGTGGGAGATACGCAGTATTTT
CDR3: CASSQLATVGDTQYF

V: TRBV15
D: TRBD1
size: once
J: TRBJ2-7
DNA: TGTGCCACCAGCCTCCGGACAGGGAGCACCTACGAGCAGTACTTC
CDR3: CATSLRTGSTYEQYF

V: TRBV18
D: NA
size: NA
J: TRBJ2-7
DNA: TGTGCCAGCTCACCGGCGAGCGAAGTTGGCGAGCAGTACTTC
CDR3: CASSPASEVGEQYF

V: TRBV13
D: NA
size: NA
J: TRBJ2-2
DNA: TGTGCCAGCAGCTTACAAGAGACCGGGGAGCTGTTTTTT
CDR3: CASSLQETGELFF

V: TRBV10-3
D: NA
size: NA
J: TRBJ1-6
DNA: TGTGCCATCAGTTGGGACCGGGACACGGGACGCTCACCCCTCCACTTT
CDR3: CAISWDRDTGRSPLHF

V: TRBV7-6
D: TRBD1
size: NA
J: TRBJ1-3
DNA: TGTGCCAGCAGCTACGGGACAGAGACTGGAAACACCATATATTTT
CDR3: CASSYGTETGNTIYF

V: TRBV5-5
D: NA
size: NA
J: TRBJ2-1
DNA: TGTGCCAGCAACTTGATAAGGCGGCGGCTAGGGGACTACAATGAGCAGTTCTTC
CDR3: CASNLIRRRLGDYNEQFF

V: TRBV29-1
D: NA
size: NA
J: TRBJ2-3
DNA: TGCAGCGTTGACGGTAGTAGCACAGATACGCAGTATTTT
CDR3: CSVDGSSTDTQYF

V: TRBV9
D: NA
size: NA
J: TRBJ2-3
DNA: TGTGCCAGCAGCGTGCGGACAGCAGATACGCAGTATTTT
CDR3: CASSVRTADTQYF

V: TRBV29-1
D: NA
size: NA
J: TRBJ2-3
DNA: TGCAGCGTTGGGCCCAGGGCGCTACCCCGCACAGATACGCAGTATTTT
CDR3: CSVGPRALPRTDTQYF

V: TRBV9
D: NA
size: NA
J: TRBJ2-7
DNA: TGTGCCAGCAGCCCTCAACAGGAGAACGAGCAGTACTTC
CDR3: CASSPQQENEQYF

V: TRBV5-6
D: TRBD1
size: NA
J: TRBJ2-3
DNA: TGTGCCAGCAGCCCCGGGACAGGGCAACGGTATGCAGATACGCAGTATTTT
CDR3: CASSPGTGQRYADTQYF

V: TRBV5-1
D: TRBD1
size: once
J: TRBJ1-5
DNA: TGCGCCAGCAGCTCGGGACAGGGTAACAATCAGCCCCAGCATTTT
CDR3: CASSSGQGNNQPQHF

V: TRBV2
D: NA
size: NA
J: TRBJ1-3
DNA: TGTGCCACCTCGAAGGACTCTGGAAACACCATATATTTT
CDR3: CATSKDSGNTIYF

V: TRBV6-5
D: NA
size: NA
J: TRBJ1-1
DNA: TGTGCCAGCATTGGGAGGTTGAACACTGAAGCTTTCTTT
CDR3: CASIGRLNTEAFF

V: TRBV6-5
D: NA
size: NA
J: TRBJ1-5
DNA: TGTGCCAGCGGGCTAGATAGCAATCAGCCCCAGCATTTT
CDR3: CASGLDSNQPQHF

V: TRBV2
D: NA
size: NA
J: TRBJ2-3
DNA: TGTGCCAGCAGTGAAAGCGAAGTCACAGATACGCAGTATTTT
CDR3: CASSESEVTDTQYF

V: TRBV25-1
D: NA
size: NA
J: TRBJ2-2
DNA: TGTGCCAGCAGTGACTCCCGGGCCGACACCGGGGAGCTGTTTTTT
CDR3: CASSDSRADTGELFF

V: TRBV30
D: NA
size: NA
J: TRBJ2-5
DNA: TGTGCCTGGAGTGTAGGGGGACAGACCCAGTACTTC
CDR3: CAWSVGGQTQYF

V: TRBV28
D: TRBD1
size: NA
J: TRBJ1-2
DNA: TGTGCCAGCAGTCCAGAAACGGACAGGACAGGGGGATGGTATGGCTACACCTTC
CDR3: CASSPETDRTGGWYGYTF

V: TRBV11-2
D: NA
size: NA
J: TRBJ1-1
DNA: TGTGCCAGCAGCTTAGCCGACCTGGGGCAGTACCTCATGAACACTGAAGCTTTCTTT
CDR3: CASSLADLGQYLMNTEAFF

V: TRBV7-2
D: TRBD1
size: once
J: TRBJ1-2
DNA: TGTGCCAGCAGCTTAACACCGGACAGGGGGGGATCTGGCTACACCTTC
CDR3: CASSLTPDRGGSGYTF

V: TRBV5-6
D: NA
size: NA
J: TRBJ2-2
DNA: TGTGCCAGCAGCTTGGGCAATCCCGGGGAGCTGTTTTTT
CDR3: CASSLGNPGELFF

V: TRBV27
D: TRBD2
size: NA
J: TRBJ2-7
DNA: TGTGCCAGCAGTTCCTTAACTAGCGGGGGGGCCCACGAGCAGTACTTC
CDR3: CASSSLTSGGAHEQYF

V: TRBV27
D: NA
size: NA
J: TRBJ2-7
DNA: TGTGCCAGCAGTTTGATGATGGGACGTAGCTCCTACGAGCAGTACTTC
CDR3: CASSLMMGRSSYEQYF

V: TRBV9
D: TRBD2
size: NA
J: TRBJ2-3
DNA: TGTGCCAGCAGCGGTAGCGGGTTCACAGATACGCAGTATTTT
CDR3: CASSGSGFTDTQYF

V: TRBV5-6
D: NA
size: NA
J: TRBJ1-4
DNA: TGTGCCAGCAGCTCGTACAGGGCTTATAATGAAAAACTGTTTTTT
CDR3: CASSSYRAYNEKLFF

V: TRBV7-2
D: TRBD1
size: NA
J: TRBJ1-3
DNA: TGTGCCAGCAGCTACGGGGGACAGGGGAGCTCTGGAAACACCATATATTTT
CDR3: CASSYGGQGSSGNTIYF

V: TRBV18
D: TRBD1
size: few
J: TRBJ2-5
DNA: TGTGCCAGCTCACCTTCGATATCAGGGGGCGGTGACCAAGAGACCCAGTACTTC
CDR3: CASSPSISGGGDQETQYF

V: TRBV9
D: TRBD1
size: NA
J: TRBJ2-7
DNA: TGTGCCAGCAGCCCCCGACAGGGAACTGCCTACGAGCAGTACTTC
CDR3: CASSPRQGTAYEQYF

V: TRBV5-1
D: NA
size: NA
J: TRBJ1-3
DNA: TGCGCCAGCAGCCTCGGACGGACCTCTGGAAACACCATATATTTT
CDR3: CASSLGRTSGNTIYF